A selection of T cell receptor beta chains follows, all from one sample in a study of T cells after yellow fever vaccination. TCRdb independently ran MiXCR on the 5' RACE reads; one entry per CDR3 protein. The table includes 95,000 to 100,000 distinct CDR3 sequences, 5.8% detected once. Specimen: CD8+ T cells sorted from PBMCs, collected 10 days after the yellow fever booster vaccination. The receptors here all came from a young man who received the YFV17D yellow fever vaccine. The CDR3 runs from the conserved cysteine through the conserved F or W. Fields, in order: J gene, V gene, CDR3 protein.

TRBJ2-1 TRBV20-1 CSATIAGGNNNEQFF
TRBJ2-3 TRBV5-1 CASGNVEDGGLTDTQYF
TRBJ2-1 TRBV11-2 CASSLDPGGLYNEQFF
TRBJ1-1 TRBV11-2 CASSLTETNTEAFF
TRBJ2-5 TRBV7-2 CASSFPTGGSETQYF
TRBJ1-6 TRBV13 CASRGRGSSPLHF
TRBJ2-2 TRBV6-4 CASSESGGATGELFF
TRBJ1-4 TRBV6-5 CAAGRSLNEKLFF
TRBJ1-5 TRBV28 CASDLSPGGPPQHF
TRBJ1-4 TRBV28 CASSLLANEKLFF
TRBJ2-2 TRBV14 CASSDPGGRSGELFF
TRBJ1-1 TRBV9 CASSVGYNTEAFF
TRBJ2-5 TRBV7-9 CASSGPTSGGEETQYF
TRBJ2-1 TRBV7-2 CASSFGLAGNPYNEQFF
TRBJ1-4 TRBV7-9 CASSWTGDGKLFF
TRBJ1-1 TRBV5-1 CASSDRFVRQGSITEAFF
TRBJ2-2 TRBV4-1 CASSQEWGSMNTGELFF
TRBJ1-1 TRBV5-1 CASSLASGHLNEAFF
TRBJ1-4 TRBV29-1 CSAPGPPEEEEKLFF
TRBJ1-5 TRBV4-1 CASSHRAVSNQPQHF